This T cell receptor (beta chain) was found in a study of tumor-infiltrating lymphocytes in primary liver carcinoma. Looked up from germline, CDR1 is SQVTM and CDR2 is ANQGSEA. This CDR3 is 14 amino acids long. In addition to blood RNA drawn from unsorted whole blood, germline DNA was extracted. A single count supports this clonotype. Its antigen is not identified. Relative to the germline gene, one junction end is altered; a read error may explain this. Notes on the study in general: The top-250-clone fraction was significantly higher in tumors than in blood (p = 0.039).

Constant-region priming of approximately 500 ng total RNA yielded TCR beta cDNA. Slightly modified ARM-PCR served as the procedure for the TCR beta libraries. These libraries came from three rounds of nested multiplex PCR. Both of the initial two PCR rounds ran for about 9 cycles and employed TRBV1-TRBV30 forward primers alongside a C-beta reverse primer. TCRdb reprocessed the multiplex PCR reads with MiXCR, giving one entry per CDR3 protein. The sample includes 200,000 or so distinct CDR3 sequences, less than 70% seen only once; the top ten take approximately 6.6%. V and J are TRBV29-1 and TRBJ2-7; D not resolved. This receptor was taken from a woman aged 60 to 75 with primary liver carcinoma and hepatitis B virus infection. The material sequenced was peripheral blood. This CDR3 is CSVAGITRTYEQYF. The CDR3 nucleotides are TGCAGCGTGGCTGGGATAACGAGAACCTACGAACAGTACTTC.